This TCR beta chain came from a study of graft-versus-host responses after intestinal transplantation. For the study at large: Anti-thymocyte globulin induction was given to all recipients, followed by tacrolimus and steroids for three to four years. Study-wide findings and caveats: Early after transplant, HvG declines were associated with peak levels of circulating GvH clones. Recipient marrow contained GvH clones, some of which appeared first in ileum or blood.

Some clones are missing from TCRdb's copy, which holds only in-frame ones; the method was immunoSEQ multiplex PCR. The sample lists about 100,000 clones; about 88% were seen once. This clone was found once. No antigen is known for it. The CDR3 extends over 12 amino acids. The V segment lost 4 bases and the J segment 10 bases; nucleotides outside the gene matches: 5. Germline V gene lookup returns CDR1 SGDLS and CDR2 YYNGEE. The chain recombines TRBV9 with TRBJ2-1, with 7 positions matching TRBD2. The material was unstimulated CD4+ T cells sorted from spleen or lymph node cells, obtained before transplant. This receptor was obtained from a human donor who was the organ donor for an intestinal transplant. CDR3 nucleotide sequence: TGTGCCAGCAGCCCCTTTAGCGGGGAGCAGTTCTTC. It translates to CASSPFSGEQFF. The full variable domain, rest sourced from reference TRBV9 and TRBJ2-1, is DSGVTQTPKHLITATGQRVTLRCSPRSGDLSVYWYQQSLDQGLQFLIQYYNGEERAKGNILERFSAQQFPDLHSELNLSSLELGDSALYFCASSPFSGEQFFGPGTRLTVL.